This TCR beta chain was identified during a study of T-cell memory formation after mild COVID-19. Study results and limitations: The finding that pre-infection memory included some responding clones suggested that cross-reactive memory joined. Contracting clones, day 15 to 85, had balanced CD4/CD8, and later expanders favored CD4+.

In TCRdb, the 5' RACE reads were re-called with MiXCR into one record per CDR3 protein. The table lists about 200,000 distinct CDR3 sequences, 9.5% of them singletons. CDR3 length equals 16 residues. The V gene's germline CDR1 is MNHEY and CDR2 SMNVEV (reference sequence). Trimming stripped 4 bases from V and 9 bases from J, with 24 bases between. This clonotype was picked up many times. Its antigen is not identified. Source material: PBMCs or a T cell subset sorted from them (not recorded which). The sequence was obtained from a man aged 18 to 29 who had mild COVID-19 (a few samples of this study predate the infection). Cell type and time point are not known. V usage is TRBV27 and J usage is TRBJ2-5; possibly TRBD1 for D (7 bases). The DNA for the CDR3 is TGTGCCAGCAGTTCTGCGGGACAGCCTTTGAGGGGGGCCCAGTACTTC. It encodes CASSSAGQPLRGAQYF.